This entry lists 5 T cell receptor beta chains sequenced from one sample in a study of blood T cell repertoires in COVID-19. Assay used: immunoSEQ multiplex PCR; TCRdb lists only in-frame clones, some missing. The data hold 150,000 to 200,000 clones, with roughly four fifths observed a single time. Sample: peripheral blood. These receptors originate from a man in his fifties or sixties with active or convalescent COVID-19.

The chain is built from TRBV7-9 and TRBJ1-1; D is unresolved. Germline CDR1 reads SEHNR; CDR2 reads FQNEAQ (reference sequence). Trimming took 3 bases from V and 7 from J, leaving 9 bases between them. The length of the CDR3 is 12 residues. The DNA for the CDR3 is TGTGCCAGCAGCTTGGGAGCGGGTGAAGCTTTCTTT. This encodes CASSLGAGEAFF.

This chain links TRBV7-9 with TRBJ2-3; 9 positions match TRBD2. CDR3 size: 15 residues. Germline V gene lookup returns CDR1 SEHNR and CDR2 FQNEAQ (reference sequence). V lost 3 bases, J lost 4 bases, and 5 bases stayed unmatched. The CDR3: CASSFAGGRADTQYF. CDR3 DNA sequence: TGTGCCAGCAGCTTCGCGGGGGGGCGGGCAGATACGCAGTATTTT.

The chain joins TRBV10-3 to TRBJ2-7, with 10 positions matching TRBD1. Germline trimming cut 2 bases from V and 2 bases from J; bases unmatched to any gene: 6. Germline V gene data show CDR1 as ENHRY and CDR2 as SYGVKD. The CDR3 is made up of 16 amino acids. Here the CDR3 reads CAISEDRTGGPYEQYF. The CDR3, as DNA: TGTGCCATCAGTGAGGACCGGACAGGGGGGCCCTACGAGCAGTACTTC.

This clone was seen a handful of times. The V call is TRBV14, the J call TRBJ2-5; TRBD1 aligns across 7 bases. J gave up 5 bases and V 2 bases, and 5 bases lay outside the gene matches. Germline CDR1 SGHDN, CDR2 FVKESK. This CDR3 spans 14 amino acids. The CDR3: CASSQTGDGETQYF. The CDR3 coding sequence is TGTGCCAGCAGCCAAACAGGGGACGGGGAGACCCAGTACTTC. Looking up the rest from reference TRBV14 and TRBJ2-5 gives the full variable domain: EAGVTQFPSHSVIEKGQTVTLRCDPISGHDNLYWYRRVMGKEIKFLLHFVKESKQDESGMPNNRFLAERTGGTYSTLKVQPAELEDSGVYFCASSQTGDGETQYFGPGTRLLVL.

The V call is TRBV29-1, the J call TRBJ1-1; D uncertain. V lost 6 bases, J lost 1 base, and 6 bases lay in between. The CDR3 is 11 residues long. Looked up from germline, CDR1 is SQVTM and CDR2 is ANQGSEA. The CDR3 coding sequence is TGCAGCGTACAGCAGAACACTGAAGCTTTCTTT. It translates to CSVQQNTEAFF.